The text below deals with one T cell receptor (beta chain). What it recognizes is unknown. This sample is drawn from a study of blood T cells in healthy people across ages. This CDR3 is 17 amino acids long. The germline CDR1 and CDR2 sequences are LGHNA and YSLEER. A second PCR, run for about 7 to 11 cycles, used a sample-barcoded 5' primer plus a J-beta primer mix. CDR3-containing paired-end reads numbering at least 2.5 million came from each sample. MiXCR, applied by TCRdb to the 5' RACE reads, yields one record per CDR3 protein. Here the sample spans fewer than 800,000 distinct CDR3 sequences, around 49% being singletons. Findings of the study overall: Naive T cell percentage showed a strong correlation with the diversity of TCR beta.

The sample consisted of blood. This receptor was taken from a woman aged 60-75 years in good health. V gene TRBV4-3 combines with J gene TRBJ2-4; 7 bases align to TRBD2. TRBJ2-7 matches the DNA end more closely, so the J call is doubtful. This CDR3 is CASSQDLGGRALDEQYF. The CDR3 region has the DNA TGCGCCAGCAGCCAAGATCTTGGAGGGAGGGCCCTCGACGAGCAGTACTTC.